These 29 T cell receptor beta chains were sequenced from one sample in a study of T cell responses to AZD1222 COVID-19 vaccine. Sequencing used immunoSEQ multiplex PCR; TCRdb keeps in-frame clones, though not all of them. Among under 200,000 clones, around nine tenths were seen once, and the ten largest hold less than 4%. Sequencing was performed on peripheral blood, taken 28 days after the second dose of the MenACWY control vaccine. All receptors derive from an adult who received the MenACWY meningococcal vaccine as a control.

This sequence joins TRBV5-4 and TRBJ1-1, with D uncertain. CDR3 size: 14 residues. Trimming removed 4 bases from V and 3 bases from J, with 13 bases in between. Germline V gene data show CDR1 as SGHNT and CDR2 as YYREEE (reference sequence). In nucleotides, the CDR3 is TGTGCCAGCAGCCTGGGCCCGCGGTACACTGAAGCTTTCTTT. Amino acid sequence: CASSLGPRYTEAFF. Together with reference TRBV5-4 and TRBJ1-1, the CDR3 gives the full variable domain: ETGVTQSPTHLIKTRGQQVTLRCSSQSGHNTVSWYQQALGQGPQFIFQYYREEENGRGNFPPRFSGLQFPNYSSELNVNALELDDSALYLCASSLGPRYTEAFFGQGTRLTVV.

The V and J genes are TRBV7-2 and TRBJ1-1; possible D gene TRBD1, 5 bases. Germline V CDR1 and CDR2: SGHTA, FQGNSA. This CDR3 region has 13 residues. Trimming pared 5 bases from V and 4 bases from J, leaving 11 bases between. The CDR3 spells CASSQGTFTEAFF. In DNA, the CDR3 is TGTGCCAGCAGCCAGGGCACCTTCACTGAAGCTTTCTTT.

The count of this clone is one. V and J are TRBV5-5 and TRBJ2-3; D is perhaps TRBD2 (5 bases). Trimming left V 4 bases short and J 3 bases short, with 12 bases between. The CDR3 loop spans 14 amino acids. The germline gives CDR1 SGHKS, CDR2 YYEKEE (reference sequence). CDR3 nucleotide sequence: TGTGCCAGCAGCCCCGGACTTAAGACAGATACGCAGTATTTT. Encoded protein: CASSPGLKTDTQYF.

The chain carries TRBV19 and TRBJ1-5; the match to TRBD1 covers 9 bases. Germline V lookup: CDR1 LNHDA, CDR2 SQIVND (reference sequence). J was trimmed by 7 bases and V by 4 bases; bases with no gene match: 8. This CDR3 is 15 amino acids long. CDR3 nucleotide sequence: TGTGCCAGTAGTACCGGACAGGGGAATTCGCAGCCCCAGCATTTT. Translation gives CASSTGQGNSQPQHF. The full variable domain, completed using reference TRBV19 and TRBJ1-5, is DGGITQSPKYLFRKEGQNVTLSCEQNLNHDAMYWYRQDPGQGLRLIYYSQIVNDFQKGDIAEGYSVSREKKESFPLTVTSAQKNPTAFYLCASSTGQGNSQPQHFGDGTRLSIL.

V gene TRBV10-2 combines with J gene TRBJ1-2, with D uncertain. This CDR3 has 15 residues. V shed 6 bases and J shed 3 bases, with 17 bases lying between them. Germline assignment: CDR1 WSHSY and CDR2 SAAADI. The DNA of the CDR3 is TGCGCCAGCAGGGATCCGAGCGAAGACTACTATGGCTACACCTTC. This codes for CASRDPSEDYYGYTF.

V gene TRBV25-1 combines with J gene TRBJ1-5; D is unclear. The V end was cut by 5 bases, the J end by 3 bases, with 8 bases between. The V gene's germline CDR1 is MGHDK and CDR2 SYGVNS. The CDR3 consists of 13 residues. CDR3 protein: CASSFQLNQPQHF. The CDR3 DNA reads TGTGCCAGCAGTTTCCAGCTCAATCAGCCCCAGCATTTT.

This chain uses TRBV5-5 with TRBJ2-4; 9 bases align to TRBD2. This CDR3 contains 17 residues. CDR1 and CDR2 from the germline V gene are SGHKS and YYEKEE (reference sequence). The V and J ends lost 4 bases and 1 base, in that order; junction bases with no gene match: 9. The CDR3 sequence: CASSPLSGRSAKNIQYF. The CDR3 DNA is TGTGCCAGCAGCCCCCTTAGCGGGAGATCCGCCAAAAACATTCAGTACTTC.

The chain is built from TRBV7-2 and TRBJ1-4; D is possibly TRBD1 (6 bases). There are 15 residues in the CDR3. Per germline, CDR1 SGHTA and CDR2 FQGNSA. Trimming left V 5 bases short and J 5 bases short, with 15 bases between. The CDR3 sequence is CASSLDRTWNEKLFF. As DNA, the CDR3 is TGTGCCAGCAGCCTTGACAGGACGTGGAATGAAAAACTGTTTTTT.

The CDR3 DNA sequence: TGTGCCAGCTCTCCTAGCGGGGGGAACACCGGGGAGCTGTTTTTT. Residues: CASSPSGGNTGELFF. This chain uses TRBV6-5 with TRBJ2-2, with TRBD2 matching over 10 bases. This CDR3 has 15 residues. The V and J ends lost 8 bases and 1 base, in that order; junction bases with no gene match: 4. Germline V CDR1 and CDR2: MNHEY, SVGAGI.

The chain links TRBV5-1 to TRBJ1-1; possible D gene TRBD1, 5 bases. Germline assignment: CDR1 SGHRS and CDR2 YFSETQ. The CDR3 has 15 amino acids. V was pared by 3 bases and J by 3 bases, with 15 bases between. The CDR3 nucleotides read TGCGCCAGCAGCTCATCCGGGACGGTGGACACTGAAGCTTTCTTT. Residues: CASSSSGTVDTEAFF.

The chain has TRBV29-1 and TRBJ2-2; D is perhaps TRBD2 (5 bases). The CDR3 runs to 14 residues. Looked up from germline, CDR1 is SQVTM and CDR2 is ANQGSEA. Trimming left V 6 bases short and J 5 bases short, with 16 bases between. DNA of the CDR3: TGCAGCGTCCTACGGGGAGATGGGACCGGGGAGCTGTTTTTT. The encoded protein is CSVLRGDGTGELFF.

The CDR3 bases are TGTGCCAGCAGTCCCCTAGCGGGAGGGGGCACCGGGGAGCTGTTTTTT. Translating it yields CASSPLAGGGTGELFF. The chain has TRBV6-4 and TRBJ2-2; 12 bases line up with TRBD2. The CDR3 totals 16 residues. The V segment lost 5 bases and the J segment 4 bases; nucleotides outside the gene matches: 5. Germline V gene data show CDR1 as MRHNA and CDR2 as SNTAGT.

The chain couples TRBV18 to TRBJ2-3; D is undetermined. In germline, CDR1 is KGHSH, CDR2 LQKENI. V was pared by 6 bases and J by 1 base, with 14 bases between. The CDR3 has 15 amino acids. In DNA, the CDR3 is TGTGCCAGCTCTCCGGAAAGCAAGGGCACAGATACGCAGTATTTT. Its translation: CASSPESKGTDTQYF.

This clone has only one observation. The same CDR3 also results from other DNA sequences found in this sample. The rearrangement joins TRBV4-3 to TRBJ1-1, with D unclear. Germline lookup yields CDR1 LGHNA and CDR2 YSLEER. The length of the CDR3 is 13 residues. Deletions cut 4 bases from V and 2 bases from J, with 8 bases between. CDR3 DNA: TGCGCCAGCAGCCTAGGGCTTAACACTGAAGCTTTCTTT. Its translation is CASSLGLNTEAFF.

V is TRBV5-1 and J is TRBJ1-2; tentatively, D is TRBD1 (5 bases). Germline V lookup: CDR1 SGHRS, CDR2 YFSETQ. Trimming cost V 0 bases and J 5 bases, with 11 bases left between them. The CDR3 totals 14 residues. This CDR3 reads CASSLGNDRYGYTF. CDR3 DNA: TGCGCCAGCAGCTTGGGCAACGACAGATATGGCTACACCTTC.

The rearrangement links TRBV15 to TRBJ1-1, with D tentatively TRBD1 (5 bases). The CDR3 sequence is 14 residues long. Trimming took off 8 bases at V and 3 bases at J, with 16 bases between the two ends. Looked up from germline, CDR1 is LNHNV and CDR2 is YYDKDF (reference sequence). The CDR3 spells CATWPGTLDTEAFF. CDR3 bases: TGTGCCACCTGGCCCGGGACCTTAGACACTGAAGCTTTCTTT.

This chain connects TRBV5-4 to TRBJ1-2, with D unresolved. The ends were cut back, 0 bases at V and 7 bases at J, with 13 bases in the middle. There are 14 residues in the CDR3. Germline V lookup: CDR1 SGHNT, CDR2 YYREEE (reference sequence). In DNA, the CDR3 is TGTGCCAGCAGCTTGGATTGGGGAAATGGTGGCTACACCTTC. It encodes CASSLDWGNGGYTF.

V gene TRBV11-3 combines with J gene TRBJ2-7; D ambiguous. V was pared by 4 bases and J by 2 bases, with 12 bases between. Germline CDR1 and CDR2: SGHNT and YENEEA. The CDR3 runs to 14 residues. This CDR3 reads CASSSRLPAYEQYF. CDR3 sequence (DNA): TGTGCCAGCAGCTCCCGCCTACCCGCCTACGAGCAGTACTTC.

This chain's CDR3 is CASSPTKSGNTIYF. The CDR3 bases are TGTGCCAGCAGCCCCACGAAGTCTGGAAACACCATATATTTT. The gene calls are TRBV3-1 (or the pseudogene TRBV3-2) and TRBJ1-3; D uncertain. Germline V gene sequence: CDR1 LGHDT, CDR2 YNNKEL (reference sequence). The V end lost 4 bases, the J end lost 1 base, and 8 bases lay between the germline ends. This CDR3 has 14 amino acids.

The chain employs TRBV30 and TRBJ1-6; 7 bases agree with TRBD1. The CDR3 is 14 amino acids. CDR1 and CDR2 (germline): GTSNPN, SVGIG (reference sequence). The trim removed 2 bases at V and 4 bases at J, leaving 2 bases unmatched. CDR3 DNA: TGTGCCTGGAGTCGGGACAGATATAATTCACCCCTCCACTTT. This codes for CAWSRDRYNSPLHF.

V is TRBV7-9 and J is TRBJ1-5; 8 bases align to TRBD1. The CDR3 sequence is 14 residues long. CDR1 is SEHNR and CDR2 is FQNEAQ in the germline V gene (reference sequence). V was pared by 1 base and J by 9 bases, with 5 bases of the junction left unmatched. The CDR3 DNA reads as TGTGCCAGCAGCTTAGGGTCTCAGGGGGCGCCCCAGCATTTT. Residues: CASSLGSQGAPQHF.

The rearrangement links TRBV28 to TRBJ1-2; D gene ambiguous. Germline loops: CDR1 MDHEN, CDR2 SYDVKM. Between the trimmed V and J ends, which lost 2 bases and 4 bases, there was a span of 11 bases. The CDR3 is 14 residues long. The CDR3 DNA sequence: TGTGCCAGCAGTTTAAGGGCACCTCCCTATGGCTACACCTTC. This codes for CASSLRAPPYGYTF.

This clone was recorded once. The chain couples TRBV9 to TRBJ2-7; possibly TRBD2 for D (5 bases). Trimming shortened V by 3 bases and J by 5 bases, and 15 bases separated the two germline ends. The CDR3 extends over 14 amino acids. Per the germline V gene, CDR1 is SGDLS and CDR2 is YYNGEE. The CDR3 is CASSAGTSIHEQYF. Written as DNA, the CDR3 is TGTGCCAGCAGCGCCGGTACTAGTATTCACGAGCAGTACTTC. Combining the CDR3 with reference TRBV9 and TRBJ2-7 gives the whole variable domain DSGVTQTPKHLITATGQRVTLRCSPRSGDLSVYWYQQSLDQGLQFLIQYYNGEERAKGNILERFSAQQFPDLHSELNLSSLELGDSALYFCASSAGTSIHEQYFGPGTRLTVT.

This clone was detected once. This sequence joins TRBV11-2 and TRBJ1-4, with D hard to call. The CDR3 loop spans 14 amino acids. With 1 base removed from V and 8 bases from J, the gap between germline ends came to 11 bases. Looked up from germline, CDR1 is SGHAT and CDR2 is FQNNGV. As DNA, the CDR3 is TGTGCCAGCAGCTTAGCCAGGACGGGCGAAAAACTGTTTTTT. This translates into CASSLARTGEKLFF.

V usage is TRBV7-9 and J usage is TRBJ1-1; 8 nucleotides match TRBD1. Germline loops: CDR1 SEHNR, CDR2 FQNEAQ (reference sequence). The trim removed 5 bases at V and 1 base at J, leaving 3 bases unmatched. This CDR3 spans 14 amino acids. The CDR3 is CASSRGQGNTEAFF. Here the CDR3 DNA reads TGTGCCAGCAGCCGTGGACAGGGGAACACTGAAGCTTTCTTT.

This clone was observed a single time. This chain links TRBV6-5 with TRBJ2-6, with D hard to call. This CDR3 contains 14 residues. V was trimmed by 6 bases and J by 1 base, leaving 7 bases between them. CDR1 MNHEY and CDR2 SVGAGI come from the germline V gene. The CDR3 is CASRRISGANVLTF. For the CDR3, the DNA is TGTGCCAGCAGACGGATATCTGGGGCCAACGTCCTGACTTTC.

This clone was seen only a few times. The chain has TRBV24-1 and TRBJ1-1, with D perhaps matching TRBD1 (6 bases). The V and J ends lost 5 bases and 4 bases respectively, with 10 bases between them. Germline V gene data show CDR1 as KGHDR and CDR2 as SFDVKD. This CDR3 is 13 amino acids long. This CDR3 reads CATSAARGTEAFF. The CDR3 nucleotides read TGTGCCACCAGTGCGGCCAGGGGCACTGAAGCTTTCTTT.

CDR3 loop: CASSLGPRSGGYGELFF. DNA for the CDR3: TGTGCCAGCAGCTTAGGTCCGCGGAGCGGCGGGTACGGGGAGCTGTTTTTT. V and J are TRBV11-3 and TRBJ2-2, with D possibly TRBD2 on 5 matching bases. Trimming shortened V by 1 base and J by 7 bases, and 19 bases separated the two germline ends. Germline CDR1 and CDR2: SGHNT and YENEEA. The CDR3 loop spans 17 amino acids.

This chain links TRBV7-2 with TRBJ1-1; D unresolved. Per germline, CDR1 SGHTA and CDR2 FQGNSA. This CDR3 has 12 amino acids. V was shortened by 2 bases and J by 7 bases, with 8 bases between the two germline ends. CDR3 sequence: CASSLRSGEAFF. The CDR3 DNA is TGTGCCAGCAGCTTACGGTCGGGTGAAGCTTTCTTT.